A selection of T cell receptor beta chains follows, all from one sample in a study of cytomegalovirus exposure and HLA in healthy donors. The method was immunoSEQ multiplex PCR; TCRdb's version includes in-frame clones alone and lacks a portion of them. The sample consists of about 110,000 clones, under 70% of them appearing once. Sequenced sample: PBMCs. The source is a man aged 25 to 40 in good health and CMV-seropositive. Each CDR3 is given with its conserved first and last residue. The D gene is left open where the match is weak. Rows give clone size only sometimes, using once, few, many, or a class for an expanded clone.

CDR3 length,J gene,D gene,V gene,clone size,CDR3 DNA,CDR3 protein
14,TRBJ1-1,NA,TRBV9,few,TGTGCCAGCAGCCTAAGGACAGAGGGCACTGAAGCTTTCTTT,CASSLRTEGTEAFF
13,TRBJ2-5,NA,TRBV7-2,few,TGTGCCAGCAGCTTAGGACTATTAGGGACCCAGTACTTC,CASSLGLLGTQYF
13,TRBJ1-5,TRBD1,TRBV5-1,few,TGCGCCAGCAGCGTGGACAGGAACCAGCCCCAGCATTTT,CASSVDRNQPQHF
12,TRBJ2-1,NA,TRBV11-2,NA,TGTGCCAGCAGCTCAGGGTTGGGTGAGCAGTTCTTC,CASSSGLGEQFF
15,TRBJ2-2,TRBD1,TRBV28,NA,TGTGCCAGCAGTTCTAGGGACAGGGAATCCGGGGAGCTGTTTTTT,CASSSRDRESGELFF
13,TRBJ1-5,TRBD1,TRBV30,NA,TGTGCCTGGACGGGACAGGGCAATCAGCCCCAGCATTTT,CAWTGQGNQPQHF
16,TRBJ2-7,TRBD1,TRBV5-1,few,TGCGCCAGCAGCTTGGCCTGGGGGACAGGGTCCTACGAGCAGTACTTC,CASSLAWGTGSYEQYF
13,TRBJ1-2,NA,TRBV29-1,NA,TGCAGCGCGCTGACAGATGCTAACTATGGCTACACCTTC,CSALTDANYGYTF
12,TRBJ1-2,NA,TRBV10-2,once,TGCGCCAGCAGTGAGTCGACGGGAGGCTACACCTTC,CASSESTGGYTF
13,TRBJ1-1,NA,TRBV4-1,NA,TGCGCCAGCAGCCAAGTCCAGGTTTCTTCAGCTTTCTTT,CASSQVQVSSAFF
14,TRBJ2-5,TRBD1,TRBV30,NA,TGTGCCTTCACACCGGGACAGCTTCAAGAGACCCAGTACTTC,CAFTPGQLQETQYF
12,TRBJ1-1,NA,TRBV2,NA,TGTGCCAGCATAGCCGGGGGCACTGAAGCTTTCTTT,CASIAGGTEAFF
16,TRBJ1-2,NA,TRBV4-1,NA,TGCGCCAGCAGCCAAGAAAGACAGTGGACTAACTATGGCTACACCTTC,CASSQERQWTNYGYTF
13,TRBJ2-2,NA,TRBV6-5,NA,TGTGCCAGCAGTTACCCAAACACCGGGGAGCTGTTTTTT,CASSYPNTGELFF
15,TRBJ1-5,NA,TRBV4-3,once,TGCGCCAGCAGCCTAGAAGCGCAGGGGAATCAGCCCCAGCATTTT,CASSLEAQGNQPQHF
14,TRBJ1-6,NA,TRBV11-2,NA,TGTGCCAGCAGGAAAGAGGGCTACAATTCACCCCTCCACTTT,CASRKEGYNSPLHF
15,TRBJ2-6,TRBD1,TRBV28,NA,TGTGCCAGCAGGGAGACAGGGACTGGGGCCAACGTCCTGACTTTC,CASRETGTGANVLTF
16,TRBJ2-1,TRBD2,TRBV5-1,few,TGCGCCAGCAGCGGGGGGGACGTCAAAGCCTACAATGAGCAGTTCTTC,CASSGGDVKAYNEQFF
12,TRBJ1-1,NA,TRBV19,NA,TGTGCCAGTAAGCCCCCCGGTACTGAAGCTTTCTTT,CASKPPGTEAFF
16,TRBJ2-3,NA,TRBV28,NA,TGTGCCAGCAGAGTCAGACTTTCTCCTGGCACAGATACGCAGTATTTT,CASRVRLSPGTDTQYF
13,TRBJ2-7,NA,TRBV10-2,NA,TGCGCCAGTTCCCGGGAGCTCCCTTACGAGCAGTACTTC,CASSRELPYEQYF
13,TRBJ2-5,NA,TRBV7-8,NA,TGTGCCAGCAGCCGACAGATTCAAGAGACCCAGTACTTC,CASSRQIQETQYF
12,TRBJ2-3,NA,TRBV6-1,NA,TGTGCCAGCACAGCGGACACAGATACGCAGTATTTT,CASTADTDTQYF
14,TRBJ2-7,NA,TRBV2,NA,TGTGCCAGCAGACGGAGGGACAGTACCTACGAGCAGTACTTC,CASRRRDSTYEQYF
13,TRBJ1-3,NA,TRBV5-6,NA,TGTGCCAGCACCTTTCGACATGGAAACACCATATATTTT,CASTFRHGNTIYF
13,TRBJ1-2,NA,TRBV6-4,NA,TGTGCCAGCAGTGACAGGGCGGGGGATGGCTACACCTTC,CASSDRAGDGYTF
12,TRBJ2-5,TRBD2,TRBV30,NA,TGTGCCTGGACTAGCGGGGGGGAGACCCAGTACTTC,CAWTSGGETQYF
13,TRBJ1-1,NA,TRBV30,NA,TGTGCCTGGAGGCGGGGGGTGAACACTGAAGCTTTCTTT,CAWRRGVNTEAFF
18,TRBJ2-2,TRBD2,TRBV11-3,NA,TGTGCCAGCAGATATCATAGCGGGAGGCCCCCGAACACCGGGGAGCTGTTTTTT,CASRYHSGRPPNTGELFF
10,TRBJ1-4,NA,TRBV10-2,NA,TGCGCCAGCACAGGGGCAAAACTGTTTTTT,CASTGAKLFF
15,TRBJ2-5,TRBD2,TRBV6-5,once,TGTGCCAGCAGCCCCTTGGCGGCGGGAGGAGGGGCCCAGTACTTC,CASSPLAAGGGAQYF
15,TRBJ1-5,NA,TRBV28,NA,TGTGCCAGCAGTTTTGAGGGTGAGGGCAATCAGCCCCAGCATTTT,CASSFEGEGNQPQHF
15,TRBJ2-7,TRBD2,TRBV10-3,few,TGTGCCATCAGCGAAAAGCGGGAGGGGGTTTACGAGCAGTACTTC,CAISEKREGVYEQYF
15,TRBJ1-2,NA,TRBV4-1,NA,TGCGCCAGCAGCCAAGGGACCAACGAGGGCTATGGCTACACCTTC,CASSQGTNEGYGYTF
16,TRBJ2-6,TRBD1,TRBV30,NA,TGTGCCTGGAGTGAAACTACAGGGGCTGGGGCCAACGTCCTGACTTTC,CAWSETTGAGANVLTF
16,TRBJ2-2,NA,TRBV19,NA,TGTGCCAGTACCCCGGACTTCGATGAAATAACCGGGGAGCTGTTTTTT,CASTPDFDEITGELFF
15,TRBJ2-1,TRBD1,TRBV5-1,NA,TGCGCCAGCAGCTCCGGGACAGGGGGCAGGAATGAGCAGTTCTTC,CASSSGTGGRNEQFF
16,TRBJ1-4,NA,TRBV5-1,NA,TGCGCCAGCAGCACCAGACCCGGGAGAACTAATGAAAAACTGTTTTTT,CASSTRPGRTNEKLFF
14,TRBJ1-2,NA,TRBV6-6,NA,TGTGCCAGCAGGACAGAGCCTGCTAACTATGGCTACACCTTC,CASRTEPANYGYTF
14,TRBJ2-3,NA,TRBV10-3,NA,TGTGCCGTCGATACCGAGTTAGGCACAGATACGCAGTATTTT,CAVDTELGTDTQYF
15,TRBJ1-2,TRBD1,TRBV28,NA,TGTGCCAGCAGTTTAGCGGGACAGGGCACCCATTTTCTTGCCTTC,CASSLAGQGTHFLAF
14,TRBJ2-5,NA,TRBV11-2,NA,TGTGCCAGCAGCCAGGGGCTGGGCCAAGAGACCCAGTACTTC,CASSQGLGQETQYF
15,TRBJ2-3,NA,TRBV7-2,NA,TGTGCCAGCAGCCTACGCGGGGTGCGCACAGATACGCAGTATTTT,CASSLRGVRTDTQYF
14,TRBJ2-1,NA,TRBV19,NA,TGTGCCAGCTGGTCCCCGGGAGACTACAATGAGCAGTTCTTC,CASWSPGDYNEQFF
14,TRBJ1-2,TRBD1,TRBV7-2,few,TGTGCCAGCAGCTCCGGACAGGGGTCCTATGGCTACACCTTC,CASSSGQGSYGYTF
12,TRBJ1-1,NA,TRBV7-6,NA,TGTGCCAGCAGCCAGTCAGGGGCTGAAGCTTTCTTT,CASSQSGAEAFF
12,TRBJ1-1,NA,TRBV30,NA,TGTGCCTGGAACAGGGAGCACGATGAAGCTTTCTTT,CAWNREHDEAFF
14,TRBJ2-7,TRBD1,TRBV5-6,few,TGTGCCAGCAGCTCCGTCCGGACAGGTATGAGGCAGTACTTC,CASSSVRTGMRQYF
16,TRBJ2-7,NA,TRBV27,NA,TGTGCCAGCAGTTTGGCAGGGTTTCGTGGTATCTACGAGCAGTACTTC,CASSLAGFRGIYEQYF
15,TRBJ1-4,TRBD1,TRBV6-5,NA,TGTGCCAGCAGTTACTCCAGGACAGGGTATGAAAAACTGTTTTTT,CASSYSRTGYEKLFF
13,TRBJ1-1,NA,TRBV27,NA,TGTGCCAGCAGTTACTTAATGAACACTGAAGCTTTCTTT,CASSYLMNTEAFF
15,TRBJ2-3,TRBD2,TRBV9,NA,TGTGCCAGCAGCCCCTGGGGGGGGAGCACAGATACGCAGTATTTT,CASSPWGGSTDTQYF
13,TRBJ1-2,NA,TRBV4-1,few,TGCGCCAGCAGCGGAGGAAGGAGTTATGGCTACACCTTC,CASSGGRSYGYTF
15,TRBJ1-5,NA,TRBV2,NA,TGTGCCAGCAGAAGGCAGGGGAGCGGCAATCAGCCCCAGCATTTT,CASRRQGSGNQPQHF